These 9 T cell receptor beta chains originate from one sample sequenced in a study of CD8+ T cells in alopecia areata. Described treatment: oral pan-JAK inhibitor, 5-10 mg twice daily. Investigators isolated RNA and reverse transcribed it into cDNA to act as the sequencing template. Generated by immunoSEQ multiplex PCR, the TCRdb table keeps only in-frame clones and is missing some. The sample yields about 200,000 clones, 58% seen once. The source was CD4+ T cells sorted from blood, collected at week 24, from a patient treated with tofacitinib. The receptors derive from a human donor with alopecia areata.

The V call is TRBV9, the J call TRBJ2-3; no firm D call. Germline CDR1 and CDR2: SGDLS and YYNGEE. V was trimmed by 3 bases and J by 3 bases, leaving 11 bases between them. This CDR3 comprises 14 residues. The CDR3 DNA reads TGTGCCAGCAGCGGCAACGTTGGGACAGATACGCAGTATTTT. Translated: CASSGNVGTDTQYF.

This sequence joins TRBV9 and TRBJ2-5, with D hard to call. V was pared by 0 bases and J by 5 bases, with 8 bases between. Per the germline V gene, CDR1 is SGDLS and CDR2 is YYNGEE. CDR3 length: 13 amino acids. The CDR3 DNA reads TGTGCCAGCAGCGTAGAGGTAGGGGAGACCCAGTACTTC. Residues: CASSVEVGETQYF.

In this sample, this clone turned up a few times. This chain links TRBV9 with TRBJ1-4; TRBD1 is a possible D gene (5 bases). V was clipped by 4 bases and J by 7 bases, with 17 bases between them. CDR3 length: 15 amino acids. In germline, CDR1 is SGDLS, CDR2 YYNGEE. CDR3 coding DNA: TGTGCCAGCAGCCCTTATCAGGGTGAGGGTGAAAAACTGTTTTTT. Its translation: CASSPYQGEGEKLFF. Drawing the rest from reference TRBV9 and TRBJ1-4, the complete variable domain is DSGVTQTPKHLITATGQRVTLRCSPRSGDLSVYWYQQSLDQGLQFLIQYYNGEERAKGNILERFSAQQFPDLHSELNLSSLELGDSALYFCASSPYQGEGEKLFFGSGTQLSVL.

J is TRBJ2-7 and V is TRBV27; unclear D gene. Trimming removed 7 bases at V and 0 bases at J, with 16 bases between. The germline gives CDR1 MNHEY, CDR2 SMNVEV (reference sequence). The CDR3 extends over 15 amino acids. The CDR3 is CASKSSLVSSYEQYF. CDR3 in DNA: TGTGCCAGCAAATCGTCGTTAGTTAGCTCCTACGAGCAGTACTTC.

The genes are TRBV29-1 and TRBJ1-2; TRBD1 matches 8 bases. The CDR3 loop spans 17 amino acids. Germline CDR1 and CDR2: SQVTM and ANQGSEA. Losses at the gene ends were 5 bases for V and 2 bases for J; bases not matched to a gene: 16. The CDR3 DNA follows: TGCAGCGTTATACCCACCGCCAGACAGGGGCTCAACTATGGCTACACCTTC. Protein product: CSVIPTARQGLNYGYTF.

Notes on this clone: In the same sample, other DNA sequences code for this CDR3. The chain is built from TRBV5-1 and TRBJ2-5; D unresolved. Germline V gene sequence: CDR1 SGHRS, CDR2 YFSETQ. V was cut by 0 bases and J by 2 bases, with 5 bases left in between. The CDR3 is 13 residues long. The CDR3 is CASSLDSQETQYF. As DNA, the CDR3 is TGCGCCAGCAGCTTGGACAGTCAAGAGACCCAGTACTTC.

The chain employs TRBV4-2 and TRBJ1-2, with D hard to call. Germline CDR1 is LGHNA and CDR2 is YNFKEQ. V was clipped by 1 base and J by 2 bases, with 8 bases between them. There are 14 residues in the CDR3. The chain's CDR3 is CASSQVTDNYGYTF. CDR3 in DNA: TGTGCCAGCAGCCAAGTAACAGACAACTATGGCTACACCTTC.

The chain couples TRBV7-6 to TRBJ1-6; D might be TRBD1 (6 bases). V was shortened by 0 bases and J by 7 bases, with 10 bases between the two germline ends. Germline CDR1 and CDR2: SGHVS and FNYEAQ. This CDR3 contains 15 residues. The CDR3 bases are TGTGCCAGCAGCTTAGCCACAGGGACGAATTCACCCCTCCACTTT. Its protein is CASSLATGTNSPLHF.

This clone was picked up a small number of times. The CDR3 spells CSVEDHGQGISTDTQYF. The CDR3 DNA reads TGCAGCGTTGAAGATCACGGTCAGGGCATTAGCACAGATACGCAGTATTTT. The chain is built from TRBV29-1 and TRBJ2-3; D possibly corresponds to TRBD1 (5 bases). CDR3 length: 17 residues. V was pared by 0 bases and J by 0 bases, with 16 bases between. The V gene's germline CDR1 is SQVTM and CDR2 ANQGSEA.